This T cell receptor (beta chain) derives from a study of T cell changes during pregnancy in multiple sclerosis. CDR1 LNHNV and CDR2 YYDKDF come from the germline V gene (reference sequence). CDR3 size: 13 residues. V was pared by 0 bases and J by 10 bases, with 10 bases between. Here immunoSEQ multiplex PCR was the method, and the copy in TCRdb shows in-frame clones only, minus some. This table holds some 120,000 clones, 90% to 95% found once. The sample in question was peripheral blood, obtained before pregnancy. This TCR was recovered from a female donor with multiple sclerosis, enrolled in a pregnancy study. The rearrangement uses TRBV15 and TRBJ2-1; D gene uncertain. CDR3 amino acids: CATSREYVIEQFF. CDR3 sequence (DNA): TGTGCCACCAGCAGAGAATATGTTATAGAGCAGTTCTTC.